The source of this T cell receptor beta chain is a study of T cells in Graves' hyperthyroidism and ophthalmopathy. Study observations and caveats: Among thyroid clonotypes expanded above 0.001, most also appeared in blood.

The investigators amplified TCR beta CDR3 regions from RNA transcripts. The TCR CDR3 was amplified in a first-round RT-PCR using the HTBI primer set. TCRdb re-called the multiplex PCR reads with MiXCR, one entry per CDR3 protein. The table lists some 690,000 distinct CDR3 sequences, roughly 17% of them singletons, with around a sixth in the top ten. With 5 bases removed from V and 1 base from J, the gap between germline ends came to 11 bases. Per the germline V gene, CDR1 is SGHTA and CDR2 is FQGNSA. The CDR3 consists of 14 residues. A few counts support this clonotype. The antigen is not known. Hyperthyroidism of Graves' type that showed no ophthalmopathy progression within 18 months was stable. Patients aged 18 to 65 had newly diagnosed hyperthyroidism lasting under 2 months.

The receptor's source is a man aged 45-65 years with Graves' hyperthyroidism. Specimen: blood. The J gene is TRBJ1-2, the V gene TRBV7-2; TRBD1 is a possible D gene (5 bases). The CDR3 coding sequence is TGTGCCAGCAGCGCCTCCAGGGTTAACTATGGCTACACCTTC. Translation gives CASSASRVNYGYTF.